Presented here are 17 T cell receptor beta chains from one specimen sequenced in a study of beta chain features in type 1 diabetes. Sequenced material consisted of expressed TCRB transcripts (all of the isolated RNA was reverse transcribed). Sequenced by immunoSEQ multiplex PCR; TCRdb stores in-frame clones only, minus some. This repertoire shows 600,000 to 650,000 clones, about 14% found once; its top ten account for approximately 0.099%. The source material was naive CD4+ T cells from blood. The receptors were sampled from a young man in good health.

The chain couples TRBV5-1 to TRBJ1-4; no clear D. V was shortened by 0 bases and J by 2 bases, with 14 bases between the two germline ends. In germline, CDR1 is SGHRS, CDR2 YFSETQ. The CDR3 consists of 17 residues. This CDR3 is CASSLDGGYGTNEKLFF. As DNA, the CDR3 is TGCGCCAGCAGCTTGGATGGCGGGTACGGGACTAATGAAAAACTGTTTTTT. Supplemented by reference TRBV5-1 and TRBJ1-4, the full variable domain reads KAGVTQTPRYLIKTRGQQVTLSCSPISGHRSVSWYQQTPGQGLQFLFEYFSETQRNKGNFPGRFSGRQFSNSRSEMNVSTLELGDSALYLCASSLDGGYGTNEKLFFGSGTQLSVL.

The sample holds one count of this clone. This rearrangement joins TRBV7-2 to TRBJ1-1; possibly TRBD1 for D (5 bases). Germline V lookup: CDR1 SGHTA, CDR2 FQGNSA. With 5 bases removed from V and 2 bases from J, the gap between germline ends came to 12 bases. This CDR3 is 14 amino acids long. The CDR3 protein is CASSTRQFNTEAFF. CDR3 DNA: TGTGCCAGCAGCACCCGACAGTTTAACACTGAAGCTTTCTTT. The full variable domain, rest sourced from reference TRBV7-2 and TRBJ1-1, is GAGVSQSPSNKVTEKGKDVELRCDPISGHTALYWYRQSLGQGLEFLIYFQGNSAPDKSGLPSDRFSAERTGGSVSTLTIQRTQQEDSAVYLCASSTRQFNTEAFFGQGTRLTVV.

The V gene is TRBV15, the J gene TRBJ2-1; D is ambiguous. The CDR3 is 12 residues long. Per germline, CDR1 LNHNV and CDR2 YYDKDF (reference sequence). The ends were cut back, 1 base at V and 12 bases at J, with 10 bases in the middle. CDR3 DNA sequence: TGTGCCACCAGCAGAGTTGGAGAGAGGCAGTTCTTC. It is translated as CATSRVGERQFF.

The rearrangement links TRBV7-9 to TRBJ1-4; the match to TRBD1 covers 10 bases. This CDR3 has 14 residues. The germline V gene encodes CDR1 SEHNR and CDR2 FQNEAQ (reference sequence). J gave up 7 bases and V 6 bases, and 5 bases lay outside the gene matches. This CDR3 reads CASSWDRGSEKLFF. CDR3 sequence (DNA): TGTGCCAGCAGTTGGGACAGGGGAAGTGAAAAACTGTTTTTT.

This clone was seen a handful of times. This chain connects TRBV27 to TRBJ1-2, with 11 bases that match TRBD1. The CDR3 consists of 15 residues. CDR1 is MNHEY and CDR2 is SMNVEV in the germline V gene (reference sequence). Germline trimming cut 5 bases from V and 8 bases from J; bases unmatched to any gene: 10. As DNA, the CDR3 is TGTGCCAGCAGTATTCGGGGACAGGGGGGAAGCGGCTACACCTTC. Encoded protein: CASSIRGQGGSGYTF.

V usage is TRBV7-9 and J usage is TRBJ2-5, with TRBD1 identical over 9 bases. There are 16 residues in the CDR3. Per germline, CDR1 SEHNR and CDR2 FQNEAQ (reference sequence). The V and J ends lost 4 bases and 4 bases, in that order; junction bases with no gene match: 10. The CDR3 here is CASSSNRGLRGETQYF. The CDR3 coding sequence is TGTGCCAGCAGCTCCAACAGGGGGCTGAGAGGAGAGACCCAGTACTTC.

This clone was recorded a few times. The rearrangement links TRBV5-4 to TRBJ2-3, with D unclear. Trimming stripped 6 bases from V and 7 bases from J, with 9 bases between. The CDR3 length is 11 residues. From germline, CDR1 is SGHNT and CDR2 YYREEE (reference sequence). The CDR3 nucleotides read TGTGCCAGCAACTTAGAGAATACGCAGTATTTT. Its translation is CASNLENTQYF.

This clone was detected only a few times. The chain uses TRBV5-4 and TRBJ1-1; 8 bases line up with TRBD1. The length of the CDR3 is 13 residues. The J segment lost 9 bases and the V segment lost 4 bases, leaving 8 bases of the junction unmatched. The germline V gene has CDR1 SGHNT and CDR2 YYREEE (reference sequence). CDR3 region: CASSRGQGIQAFF. The CDR3, as DNA: TGTGCCAGCAGCAGAGGACAGGGCATTCAAGCTTTCTTT.

This clone was detected only a few times. This chain connects TRBV29-1 to TRBJ2-7; unclear D gene. Germline CDR1 SQVTM, CDR2 ANQGSEA. The CDR3 runs 14 residues. The V end was cut by 4 bases, the J end by 5 bases, with 18 bases between. CDR3 nucleotide sequence: TGCAGCGTTGCCACCCGGGTAGCCGTCAACGAGCAGTACTTC. It codes for CSVATRVAVNEQYF.

This chain connects TRBV29-1 to TRBJ2-4; tentative D call: TRBD2 (6 bases). Trimming removed 6 bases from V and 1 base from J, with 10 bases in between. The CDR3 extends over 13 amino acids. Per the germline V gene, CDR1 is SQVTM and CDR2 is ANQGSEA. This chain's CDR3 is CSVQEGAKNIQYF. CDR3 coding DNA: TGCAGCGTACAGGAGGGGGCCAAAAACATTCAGTACTTC.

This chain links TRBV29-1 with TRBJ2-7; D remains unclear. CDR1 SQVTM and CDR2 ANQGSEA come from the germline V gene. The CDR3 spans 9 residues. The CDR3 sequence: CKGDYEQYF. DNA of the CDR3: TGCAAAGGTGATTACGAGCAGTACTTC.

The rearrangement links TRBV29-1 to TRBJ1-3; D possibly corresponds to TRBD1 (5 bases). This CDR3 spans 15 amino acids. Looked up from germline, CDR1 is SQVTM and CDR2 is ANQGSEA. Trimming pared 7 bases from V and 4 bases from J, leaving 20 bases between. Here the CDR3 DNA reads TGCAGCGCTGGAATGGGGGTGAGGCTAGGAAACACCATATATTTT. Protein sequence: CSAGMGVRLGNTIYF.

This clone was observed a few times. The chain recombines TRBV28 with TRBJ2-7; 8 bases are a match to TRBD1. Trimming took 6 bases from V and 1 from J; bases not matched to a gene: 2. The CDR3 is 13 amino acids. Germline CDR1 reads MDHEN; CDR2 reads SYDVKM. The CDR3 protein is CASSRTGSYEQYF. CDR3 bases: TGTGCCAGCAGCCGGACAGGGTCCTACGAGCAGTACTTC.

The chain links TRBV9 to TRBJ2-7, with TRBD1 matching over 8 bases. The CDR3 is 13 amino acids. Trimming removed 10 bases from V and 1 base from J; junction bases left unmatched: 7. CDR1 is SGDLS and CDR2 is YYNGEE in the germline V gene. In nucleotides, the CDR3 is TGTGCCGGTCGGGACAGGCTGTCCTACGAGCAGTACTTC. Its translation is CAGRDRLSYEQYF. Looking up the rest from reference TRBV9 and TRBJ2-7 gives the full variable domain: DSGVTQTPKHLITATGQRVTLRCSPRSGDLSVYWYQQSLDQGLQFLIQYYNGEERAKGNILERFSAQQFPDLHSELNLSSLELGDSALYFCAGRDRLSYEQYFGPGTRLTVT.

The chain links TRBV20-1 to TRBJ1-2, with D hard to call. CDR3 length equals 10 residues. The V end lost 3 bases, the J end lost 4 bases, and 3 bases lay between the germline ends. Germline V gives CDR1 DFQATT, CDR2 SNEGSKA (reference sequence). CDR3 in amino acids: CSASRYGYTF. The CDR3 DNA sequence: TGCAGTGCTAGTCGCTATGGCTACACCTTC.

This clone has only a few counts. The CDR3, as DNA: TGTGCCAGCAGCTTACAGTACGGAACCTACGAGCAGTACTTC. Its translation: CASSLQYGTYEQYF. The chain uses TRBV13 and TRBJ2-7; no definite D call. CDR3 length: 14 amino acids. CDR1 is PRHDT and CDR2 is FYEKMQ in the germline V gene (reference sequence). Trimming cost V 2 bases and J 2 bases, with 10 bases left between them. The full variable domain, in which reference TRBV13 and TRBJ2-7 provide the parts outside the CDR3, is AAGVIQSPRHLIKEKRETATLKCYPIPRHDTVYWYQQGPGQDPQFLISFYEKMQSDKGSIPDRFSAQQFSDYHSELNMSSLELGDSALYFCASSLQYGTYEQYFGPGTRLTVT.

The chain links TRBV6-1 to TRBJ2-6; D is possibly TRBD2 (5 bases). This CDR3 region has 18 residues. V was pared by 2 bases and J by 4 bases, with 18 bases between. Germline lookup yields CDR1 MNHNS and CDR2 SASEGT. The CDR3 coding sequence is TGTGCCAGCAGTGAAATTCGTCGGGGTCGGAGCGGGGCCAACGTCCTGACTTTC. As protein: CASSEIRRGRSGANVLTF.